The clone carrying this T cell receptor beta chain was counted many times. What it binds is unknown. Template switching created a universal primer site, and the cDNA included unique molecular identifiers. TCRdb recomputed calls from the 5' RACE reads with MiXCR, one row per CDR3 protein. There are about 100,000 distinct CDR3 sequences in the sample; 5.5% to 7% occur only once, and around 12% lies in the top ten. The source of the sample is a study of identical twins. With 1 base removed from V and 5 bases from J, the gap between germline ends came to 6 bases. The CDR3 runs to 13 residues. Per germline, CDR1 SEHNR and CDR2 FQNEAQ (reference sequence). The study's findings and limits: Reduced insertions were recorded for abundant cord blood beta clonotypes, with no such pattern in memory repertoires. The conclusions drew on cross-sectional statistical analysis instead of tracking the same donors.

Every one of the donors was a healthy Caucasian. The origin of this receptor is a woman aged 50 to 65 in good health. The source material was memory T cells sorted from blood. The gene calls are TRBV7-9 and TRBJ2-1; D is ambiguous. CDR3 sequence reads: CASSLGPNNEQFF. In nucleotides, the CDR3 is TGTGCCAGCAGCTTAGGCCCTAACAATGAGCAGTTCTTC.